The 29 T cell receptor beta chains listed next were all sequenced from one sample in a study of regulatory T cells in long-lasting Graves disease. The TCR beta library used iRepertoire HTBI primers with Arm-PCR amplification of CDR3. Via MiXCR, TCRdb re-called the multiplex PCR reads, giving one row per CDR3 protein. Here the sample spans over 350,000 distinct CDR3 sequences, 15% being singletons. The time point was: newly diagnosed GD, antithyroid drugs for less than 3 months. TCR sequences were obtained from RNA taken from PBMCs. This sample also belongs to another study, concerning T cells in Graves' hyperthyroidism and ophthalmopathy.

The source was peripheral blood mononuclear cells (PBMCs), collected at new diagnosis, from a patient treated with antithyroid drugs. The receptors derive from a middle-aged woman with Graves disease.

The table lists this clonotype with many counts. V usage is TRBV7-9 and J usage is TRBJ2-1; D tentatively fits TRBD1 or TRBD2 (5 bases each). In germline, CDR1 is SEHNR, CDR2 FQNEAQ (reference sequence). Trimming removed 5 bases from V and 10 bases from J, with 12 bases in between. The CDR3 is 12 residues long. CDR3 DNA: TGTGCCAGCAGCCCAGGGACCGCCGAGCAGTTCTTC. Translated, it gives CASSPGTAEQFF.

V gene TRBV9 combines with J gene TRBJ2-3; 11 nucleotides agree with TRBD2. Looked up from germline, CDR1 is SGDLS and CDR2 is YYNGEE. With V trimmed by 4 bases and J by 5 bases, 15 bases remained unmatched. This CDR3 spans 18 amino acids. CDR3 DNA: TGTGCCAGCAGCTCTACGCCCTTGACTAGCGGGAAGGTAGATACGCAGTATTTT. It codes for CASSSTPLTSGKVDTQYF.

The chain has TRBV28 and TRBJ2-5, with D maybe TRBD1 (6 bases). The CDR3 is 14 residues long. Germline V gene sequence: CDR1 MDHEN, CDR2 SYDVKM. V was pared by 2 bases and J by 4 bases, with 11 bases between. The CDR3 DNA reads as TGTGCCAGCAGTTTAAGTAACAGGGCAGAGACCCAGTACTTC. It codes for CASSLSNRAETQYF.

This clonotype was recorded at least ten times. V usage is TRBV5-1 and J usage is TRBJ2-7, with D hard to call. Trimming stripped 0 bases from V and 4 bases from J, with 11 bases between. CDR1 and CDR2 (germline): SGHRS, YFSETQ. This CDR3 is 14 amino acids long. CDR3 DNA: TGCGCCAGCAGCTTGGATTACACCCTTTACGAGCAGTACTTC. This gives the protein CASSLDYTLYEQYF. The variable domain in full, completed from reference TRBV5-1 and TRBJ2-7, reads KAGVTQTPRYLIKTRGQQVTLSCSPISGHRSVSWYQQTPGQGLQFLFEYFSETQRNKGNFPGRFSGRQFSNSRSEMNVSTLELGDSALYLCASSLDYTLYEQYFGPGTRLTVT.

This clonotype has ten or more counts. The J gene is TRBJ2-7, the V gene TRBV28; D is unclear. Germline V CDR1 and CDR2: MDHEN, SYDVKM. The ends were cut back, 4 bases at V and 0 bases at J, with 13 bases in the middle. CDR3 length: 15 residues. CDR3 nucleotides: TGTGCCAGCAGTTCACGGAAACTCAGCTCCTACGAGCAGTACTTC. As protein: CASSSRKLSSYEQYF. Full variable domain (outside the CDR3, taken from reference TRBV28 and TRBJ2-7): DVKVTQSSRYLVKRTGEKVFLECVQDMDHENMFWYRQDPGLGLRLIYFSYDVKMKEKGDIPEGYSVSREKKERFSLILESASTNQTSMYLCASSSRKLSSYEQYFGPGTRLTVT.

This clonotype has a count of ten or more. The chain has TRBV7-3 and TRBJ2-1; 8 bases map to TRBD2. Germline V gene lookup returns CDR1 SGHTA and CDR2 FQGTGA. Unmatched junction bases numbered 5, after V lost 0 bases and J lost 7 bases. The CDR3 spans 15 residues. The CDR3 region has the DNA TGTGCCAGCAGCTTAACCGCTAGCGGGTTTAATGAGCAGTTCTTC. Protein product: CASSLTASGFNEQFF.

This clonotype was seen many times. The chain links TRBV29-1 to TRBJ2-2, with TRBD2 as a possible D gene (6 bases). V was trimmed by 6 bases and J by 7 bases, leaving 15 bases between them. Germline V gene data show CDR1 as SQVTM and CDR2 as ANQGSEA. This CDR3 spans 13 amino acids. This CDR3 reads CSVGLSSVGELFF. Here the CDR3 DNA reads TGCAGCGTGGGCCTTTCTAGCGTCGGGGAGCTGTTTTTT.

This clonotype appeared a few times. The genes are TRBV6-5 and TRBJ1-2; 8 bases are a match to TRBD1. The germline V gene has CDR1 MNHEY and CDR2 SVGAGI. The CDR3 consists of 14 residues. The V and J ends lost 4 bases and 6 bases, in that order; junction bases with no gene match: 7. The CDR3 here is CASSWTGLLDGYTF. The CDR3 region has the DNA TGTGCCAGCAGTTGGACAGGGTTATTGGATGGCTACACCTTC.

There are a few counts of this clonotype. This rearrangement joins TRBV19 to TRBJ1-1; D remains unclear. The CDR3 spans 15 residues. V lost 3 bases to trimming and J lost 1 base, with 12 bases between them. The germline gives CDR1 LNHDA, CDR2 SQIVND (reference sequence). The CDR3 reads CASSIFWTSNTEAFF. The CDR3 DNA reads as TGTGCCAGTAGTATTTTTTGGACCTCGAACACTGAAGCTTTCTTT.

The rearrangement uses TRBV11-2 and TRBJ2-5; D is unclear. Germline loops: CDR1 SGHAT, CDR2 FQNNGV. V was clipped by 7 bases and J by 0 bases, with 18 bases between them. This CDR3 has 16 residues. CDR3 coding DNA: TGTGCCAGCACCCCTCGGCCGGCCGAGTACCAAGAGACCCAGTACTTC. Its translation: CASTPRPAEYQETQYF.

The chain recombines TRBV4-1 with TRBJ2-1, with TRBD2 identical over 8 bases. V was clipped by 0 bases and J by 4 bases; unmatched bases: 11. The CDR3 runs to 18 residues. Per the germline V gene, CDR1 is MGHRA and CDR2 is YSYEKL. The CDR3 DNA follows: TGCGCCAGCAGCCAAGATGGGGTGGCTAGCGGGCTATACAATGAGCAGTTCTTC. Encoded protein: CASSQDGVASGLYNEQFF.

The rearrangement joins TRBV7-8 to TRBJ2-3; 7 nucleotides line up with TRBD1. This CDR3 is built from 14 residues. With V trimmed by 2 bases and J by 5 bases, 4 bases remained unmatched. Per the germline V gene, CDR1 is SGHVS and CDR2 is FQNEAQ. For the CDR3, the DNA is TGTGCCAGCAGCTTAAGTAGGACAGGAGATACGCAGTATTTT. Amino acids: CASSLSRTGDTQYF.

This clonotype was found a few times. The chain couples TRBV7-9 to TRBJ1-2; 10 nucleotides match TRBD1. Germline CDR1 and CDR2: SEHNR and FQNEAQ (reference sequence). CDR3 length: 17 residues. V lost 2 bases and J lost 0; bases outside the gene matches: 6. The CDR3 DNA reads as TGTGCCAGCAGCTTATGGGACAGGGGCCCCACTAACTATGGCTACACCTTC. The encoded protein is CASSLWDRGPTNYGYTF.

This clonotype has ten or more counts. The genes are TRBV6-2 or TRBV6-3 and TRBJ1-3; a weak D match, TRBD1 (6 bases). The CDR3 totals 16 residues. CDR1 and CDR2 (germline): MNHEY, SVGEGT. V lost 6 bases to trimming and J lost 6 bases, with 21 bases between them. CDR3 DNA sequence: TGTGCCAGCAGCTCTGACGACAGGATTCCAGCAAACACCATATATTTT. This sequence encodes CASSSDDRIPANTIYF.

In regard to this clonotype: A far larger clone is only one base removed, so a read error is likely. The chain uses TRBV11-3 and TRBJ2-5; TRBD1 might be the D (5 bases). The germline V gene has CDR1 SGHNT and CDR2 YENEEA. The CDR3 runs 14 residues. The V and J ends lost 5 bases and 5 bases respectively, with 15 bases between them. The CDR3 region is CASSRGAGLETQYF. The CDR3 region has the DNA TGTGCCAGCAGCCGTGGGGCAGGGCTTGAGACCCAGTACTTC.

This clonotype was observed at least ten times. Being one base from a much bigger clone, this may be a read error. V is TRBV6-1 and J is TRBJ2-7, with 7 bases aligning to TRBD1. V gave up 6 bases and J gave up 2 bases; unmatched junction bases: 1. The germline gives CDR1 MNHNS, CDR2 SASEGT. The CDR3 runs 12 residues. CDR3 sequence (DNA): TGTGCCAGCAGGGGACAGACCTACGAGCAGTACTTC. Its translation: CASRGQTYEQYF.

This clonotype came up many times. The chain couples TRBV4-1 to TRBJ1-4, with 8 bases lining up with TRBD1. The germline CDR1 and CDR2 sequences are MGHRA and YSYEKL. The trim removed 3 bases at V and 10 bases at J, leaving 7 bases unmatched. This CDR3 has 14 amino acids. CDR3 loop: CASSQDRDIGKLFF. CDR3 coding DNA: TGCGCCAGCAGCCAGGACAGGGATATCGGAAAACTGTTTTTT.

This chain connects TRBV5-1 to TRBJ1-1, with 10 bases lining up with TRBD1. Trimming at V came to 1 base and at J to 6 bases, leaving 6 bases not matched to a gene. The CDR3 runs 15 residues. The V gene's germline CDR1 is SGHRS and CDR2 YFSETQ. For the CDR3, the DNA is TGCGCCAGCAGCTTGCCCGGGACAGGGGTGTCTGAAGCTTTCTTT. It encodes CASSLPGTGVSEAFF.

Ten or more counts support this clonotype. The rearrangement joins TRBV2 to TRBJ2-1; 9 positions agree with TRBD2. The V and J ends lost 2 bases and 8 bases, in that order; junction bases with no gene match: 28. CDR1 is SNHLY, CDR2 FYNNEI, per germline. The CDR3 is 22 residues long. The CDR3 loop is CASSEWQGISPSGMPVGDEQFF. DNA for the CDR3: TGTGCCAGCAGTGAATGGCAGGGTATAAGTCCTAGCGGGATGCCCGTCGGCGATGAGCAGTTCTTC.

This clonotype appeared many times. The genes are TRBV6-2 or TRBV6-3 and TRBJ1-2; D unclear. Looked up from germline, CDR1 is MNHEY and CDR2 is SVGEGT. The V gene lost 0 bases and the J gene lost 4 bases, with 15 bases spanning the gap. CDR3 length: 16 amino acids. In DNA form, the CDR3 reads TGTGCCAGCAGTTACTCTCTTCTAATGGGCGGCTATGGCTACACCTTC. Protein sequence: CASSYSLLMGGYGYTF.

The V call is TRBV7-3, the J call TRBJ2-3; unclear D gene. This CDR3 has 15 amino acids. Germline lookup yields CDR1 SGHTA and CDR2 FQGTGA. The V end was cut by 5 bases, the J end by 0 bases, with 12 bases between. CDR3: CASSGEVVSTDTQYF. The CDR3 DNA is TGTGCCAGCAGCGGAGAGGTCGTGAGCACAGATACGCAGTATTTT.

This clonotype was found many times. The chain has TRBV12-3 or TRBV12-4 and TRBJ1-2; no definite D call. The CDR3 is 15 amino acids. Trimming shortened V by 5 bases and J by 2 bases, and 15 bases separated the two germline ends. Here the CDR3 DNA reads TGTGCCAGCAGTGAAGTTCAGTATAGCAACTATGGCTACACCTTC. Translation gives CASSEVQYSNYGYTF.

In its sample, this clonotype was seen many times. This rearrangement joins TRBV5-4 to TRBJ1-2; D might be TRBD1 (6 bases). Trimming removed 1 base from V and 6 bases from J, with 13 bases in between. This CDR3 spans 14 amino acids. CDR1 SGHNT and CDR2 YYREEE come from the germline V gene (reference sequence). The CDR3 loop is CASSLIQGRDGYTF. DNA of the CDR3: TGTGCCAGCAGCTTGATACAGGGAAGGGATGGCTACACCTTC.

This rearrangement joins TRBV28 to TRBJ1-1, with D maybe TRBD1 (5 bases). CDR1 is MDHEN and CDR2 is SYDVKM in the germline V gene. V shed 4 bases and J shed 0 bases, with 12 bases lying between them. The CDR3 is made up of 15 amino acids. DNA of the CDR3: TGTGCCAGCAGTTCCCCCAGCAGGGTGAACACTGAAGCTTTCTTT. Amino acids: CASSSPSRVNTEAFF.

About this clonotype itself: Possible read error: a much larger clone is one base away. This chain joins TRBV12-3 or TRBV12-4 and TRBJ1-3, with a weak D call TRBD1 (6 bases). V lost 5 bases to trimming and J lost 11 bases, with 16 bases between them. The CDR3 runs 13 residues. The CDR3 loop is CASSITGLNAIYF. Here the CDR3 DNA reads TGTGCCAGCAGTATCACAGGGTTGAACGCCATATATTTT.

The V call is TRBV29-1, the J call TRBJ2-7; perhaps TRBD2 as D (6 bases). There are 13 residues in the CDR3. Trimming cost V 4 bases and J 4 bases, with 14 bases left between them. Germline V gives CDR1 SQVTM, CDR2 ANQGSEA. CDR3 bases: TGCAGCGTTGCCCCGACTAGTCCTTACGAGCAGTACTTC. Its protein is CSVAPTSPYEQYF.

This clonotype was recorded at least ten times. The chain couples TRBV2 to TRBJ2-1; 9 bases match TRBD1. Trimming cost V 3 bases and J 3 bases; bases outside gene matches: 3. Germline CDR1 SNHLY, CDR2 FYNNEI. The CDR3 spans 15 residues. This chain's CDR3 is CASSDGTGHYNEQFF. CDR3 nucleotides: TGTGCCAGCAGTGACGGGACAGGGCACTACAATGAGCAGTTCTTC.

This clonotype has only a few counts. The V and J genes are TRBV19 and TRBJ2-7; TRBD1 matches at 9 bases. J was trimmed by 0 bases and V by 4 bases; bases with no gene match: 4. Germline CDR1 and CDR2: LNHDA and SQIVND (reference sequence). The CDR3 length is 15 residues. The CDR3 bases are TGTGCCAGTAGTAGGACAGGGGTCGACTCCTACGAGCAGTACTTC. This encodes CASSRTGVDSYEQYF.

This clonotype has more than one count but fewer than ten. The chain combines TRBV5-1 with TRBJ1-4; perhaps TRBD1 as D (5 bases). The germline CDR1 and CDR2 sequences are SGHRS and YFSETQ. There are 16 residues in the CDR3. V was shortened by 0 bases and J by 8 bases, with 17 bases between the two germline ends. The CDR3 DNA reads as TGCGCCAGCAGCTTGGTCCTGGCAGGGTCAAGGGAAAAACTGTTTTTT. Encoded protein: CASSLVLAGSREKLFF.